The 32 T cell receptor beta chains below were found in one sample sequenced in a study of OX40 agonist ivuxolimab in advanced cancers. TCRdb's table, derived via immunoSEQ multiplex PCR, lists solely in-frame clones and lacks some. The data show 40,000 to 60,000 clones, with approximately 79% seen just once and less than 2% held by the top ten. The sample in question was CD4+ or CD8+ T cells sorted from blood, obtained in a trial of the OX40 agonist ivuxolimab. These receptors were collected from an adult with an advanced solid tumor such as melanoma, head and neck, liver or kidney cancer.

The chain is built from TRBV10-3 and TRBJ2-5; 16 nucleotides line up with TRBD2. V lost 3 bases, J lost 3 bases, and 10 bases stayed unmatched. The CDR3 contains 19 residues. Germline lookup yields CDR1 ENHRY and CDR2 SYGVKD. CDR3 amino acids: CAISDPQSGLAGGEETQYF. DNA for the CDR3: TGTGCCATCAGTGATCCACAATCGGGACTAGCGGGAGGGGAAGAGACCCAGTACTTC.

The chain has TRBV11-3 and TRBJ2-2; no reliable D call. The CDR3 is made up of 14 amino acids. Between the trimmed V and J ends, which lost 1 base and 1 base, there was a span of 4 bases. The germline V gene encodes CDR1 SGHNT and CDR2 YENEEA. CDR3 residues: CASSLGGNTGELFF. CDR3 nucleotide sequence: TGTGCCAGCAGCTTAGGGGGGAACACCGGGGAGCTGTTTTTT.

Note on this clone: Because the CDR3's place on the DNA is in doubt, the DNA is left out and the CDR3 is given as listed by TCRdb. The CDR3 reads CASTSGLGALLSGANVLTF. The V gene is TRBV19, the J gene TRBJ2-6; the table's D gene call, TRBD1, was not cross checked with the DNA. The CDR3 comprises 19 residues, both ends counted. Germline V lookup: CDR1 LNHDA, CDR2 SQIVND (reference sequence).

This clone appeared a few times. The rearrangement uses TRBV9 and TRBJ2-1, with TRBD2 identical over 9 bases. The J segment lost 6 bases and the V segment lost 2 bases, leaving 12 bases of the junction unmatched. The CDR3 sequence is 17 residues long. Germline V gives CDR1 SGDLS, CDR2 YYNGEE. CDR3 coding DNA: TGTGCCAGCAGCGTCGGTAACCTGGGACTAGCCGGCAATGAGCAGTTCTTC. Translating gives CASSVGNLGLAGNEQFF.

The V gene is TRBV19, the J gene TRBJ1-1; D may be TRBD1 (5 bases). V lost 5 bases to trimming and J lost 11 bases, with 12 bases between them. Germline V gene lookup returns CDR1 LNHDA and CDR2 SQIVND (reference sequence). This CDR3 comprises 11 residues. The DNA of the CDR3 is TGTGCCAGTAGTTTAAACAGGCACGCTTTCTTT. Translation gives CASSLNRHAFF.

The CDR3 is CASSSGLSGVSNEQFF. DNA for the CDR3: TGCGCCAGCAGCTCGGGGCTCAGCGGGGTTTCCAATGAGCAGTTCTTC. J is TRBJ2-1 and V is TRBV5-1; 7 bases are shared with TRBD2. This CDR3 spans 16 amino acids. J was trimmed by 6 bases and V by 3 bases; bases with no gene match: 12. Germline CDR1 is SGHRS and CDR2 is YFSETQ.

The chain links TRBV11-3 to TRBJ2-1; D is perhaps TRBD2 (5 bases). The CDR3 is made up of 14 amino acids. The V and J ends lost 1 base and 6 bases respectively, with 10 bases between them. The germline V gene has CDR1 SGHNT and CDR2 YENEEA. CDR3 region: CASSLGEGFNEQFF. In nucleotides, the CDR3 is TGTGCCAGCAGCTTAGGCGAGGGCTTCAATGAGCAGTTCTTC.

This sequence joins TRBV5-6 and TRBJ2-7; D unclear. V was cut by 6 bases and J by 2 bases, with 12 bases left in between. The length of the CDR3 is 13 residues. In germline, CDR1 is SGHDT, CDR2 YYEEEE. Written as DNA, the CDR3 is TGTGCCAGCACCTCTAGGACCACCTACGAGCAGTACTTC. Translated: CASTSRTTYEQYF.

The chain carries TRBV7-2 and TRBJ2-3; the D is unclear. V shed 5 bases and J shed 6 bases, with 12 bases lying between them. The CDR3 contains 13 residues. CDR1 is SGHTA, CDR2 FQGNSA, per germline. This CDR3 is CASSGRVRDTQYF. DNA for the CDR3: TGTGCCAGCAGCGGACGGGTTCGGGATACGCAGTATTTT.

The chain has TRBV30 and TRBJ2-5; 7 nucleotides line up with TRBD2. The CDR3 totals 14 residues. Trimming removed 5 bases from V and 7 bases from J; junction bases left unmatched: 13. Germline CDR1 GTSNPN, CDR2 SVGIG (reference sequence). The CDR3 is CAWAGTTRFGTQYF. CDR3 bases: TGTGCCTGGGCCGGGACTACCCGGTTTGGGACCCAGTACTTC.

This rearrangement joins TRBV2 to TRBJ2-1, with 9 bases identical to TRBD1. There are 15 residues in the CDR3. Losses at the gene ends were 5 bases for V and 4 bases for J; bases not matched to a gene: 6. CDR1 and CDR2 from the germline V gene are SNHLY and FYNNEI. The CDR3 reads CASSPPGTGYNEQFF. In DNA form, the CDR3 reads TGTGCCAGCAGTCCTCCGGGGACAGGGTACAATGAGCAGTTCTTC.

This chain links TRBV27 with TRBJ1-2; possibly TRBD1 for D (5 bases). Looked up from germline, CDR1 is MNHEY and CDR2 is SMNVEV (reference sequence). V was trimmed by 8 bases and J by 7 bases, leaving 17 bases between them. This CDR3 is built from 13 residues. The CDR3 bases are TGTGCCAGCGCGCATAAGGGGTTTAGTGGCTACACCTTC. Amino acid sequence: CASAHKGFSGYTF.

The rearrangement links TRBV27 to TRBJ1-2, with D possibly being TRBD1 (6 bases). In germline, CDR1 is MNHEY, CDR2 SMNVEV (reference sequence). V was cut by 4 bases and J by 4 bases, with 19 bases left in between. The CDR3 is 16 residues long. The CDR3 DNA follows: TGTGCCAGCAGTTCCCTGGGGGGCGTAGAGGGCTATGGCTACACCTTC. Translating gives CASSSLGGVEGYGYTF.

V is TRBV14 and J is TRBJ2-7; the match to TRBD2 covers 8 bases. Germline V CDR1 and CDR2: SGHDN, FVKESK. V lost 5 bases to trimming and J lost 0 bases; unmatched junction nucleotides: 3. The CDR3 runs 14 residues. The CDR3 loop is CASSGAGASYEQYF. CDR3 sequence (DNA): TGTGCCAGCAGCGGAGCGGGAGCCTCCTACGAGCAGTACTTC.

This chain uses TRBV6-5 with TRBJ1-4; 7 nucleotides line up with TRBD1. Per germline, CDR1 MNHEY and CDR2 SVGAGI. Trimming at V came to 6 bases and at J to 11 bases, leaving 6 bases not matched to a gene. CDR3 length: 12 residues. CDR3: CASSRTGDKLFF. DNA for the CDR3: TGTGCCAGCAGCCGTACAGGGGACAAACTGTTTTTT.

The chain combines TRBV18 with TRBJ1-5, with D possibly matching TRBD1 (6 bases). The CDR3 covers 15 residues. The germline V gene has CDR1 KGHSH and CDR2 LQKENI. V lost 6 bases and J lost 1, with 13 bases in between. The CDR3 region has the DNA TGTGCCAGCTCCCCGCCCGGGGGCAGCAATCAGCCCCAGCATTTT. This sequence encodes CASSPPGGSNQPQHF. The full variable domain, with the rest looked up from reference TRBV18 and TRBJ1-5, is NAGVMQNPRHLVRRRGQEARLRCSPMKGHSHVYWYRQLPEEGLKFMVYLQKENIIDESGMPKERFSAEFPKEGPSILRIQQVVRGDSAAYFCASSPPGGSNQPQHFGDGTRLSIL.

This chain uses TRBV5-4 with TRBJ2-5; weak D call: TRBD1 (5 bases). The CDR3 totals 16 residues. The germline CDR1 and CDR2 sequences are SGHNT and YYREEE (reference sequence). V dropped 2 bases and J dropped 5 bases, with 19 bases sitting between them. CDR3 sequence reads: CASSLGPGWGQETQYF. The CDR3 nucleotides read TGTGCCAGCAGCTTAGGCCCGGGCTGGGGCCAGGAGACCCAGTACTTC.

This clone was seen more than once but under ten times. The CDR3 here is CASKSVMNTEAFF. As DNA, the CDR3 is TGTGCCAGTAAGTCAGTCATGAACACTGAAGCTTTCTTT. The genes are TRBV19 and TRBJ1-1; D uncertain. Germline assignment: CDR1 LNHDA and CDR2 SQIVND (reference sequence). The CDR3 totals 13 residues. Between the trimmed V and J ends, which lost 7 bases and 0 bases, there was a span of 9 bases.

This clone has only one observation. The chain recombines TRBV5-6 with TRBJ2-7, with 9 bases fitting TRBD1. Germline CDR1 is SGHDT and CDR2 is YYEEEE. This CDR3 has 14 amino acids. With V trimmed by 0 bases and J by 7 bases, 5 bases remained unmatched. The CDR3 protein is CASSLATGGREQYF. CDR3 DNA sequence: TGTGCCAGCAGCTTGGCTACAGGGGGCAGGGAGCAGTACTTC.

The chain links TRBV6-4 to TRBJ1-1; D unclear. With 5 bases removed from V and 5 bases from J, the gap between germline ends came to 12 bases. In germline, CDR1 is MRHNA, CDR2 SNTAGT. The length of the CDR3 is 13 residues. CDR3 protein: CASSFDEGTEAFF. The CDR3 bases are TGTGCCAGCAGTTTTGATGAAGGGACTGAAGCTTTCTTT.

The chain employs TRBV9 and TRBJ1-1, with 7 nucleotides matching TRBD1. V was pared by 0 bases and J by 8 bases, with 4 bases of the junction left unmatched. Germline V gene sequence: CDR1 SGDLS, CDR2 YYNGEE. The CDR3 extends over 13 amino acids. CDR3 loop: CASSVGQGREAFF. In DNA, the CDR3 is TGTGCCAGCAGCGTAGGACAGGGTAGGGAAGCTTTCTTT.

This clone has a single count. CDR3 amino acids: CASSLGGRGPDTQYF. The DNA for the CDR3 is TGTGCCAGCAGCTTAGGGGGGAGGGGCCCAGATACGCAGTATTTT. The chain links TRBV7-2 to TRBJ2-3; 7 nucleotides match TRBD2. From germline, CDR1 is SGHTA and CDR2 FQGNSA. After removal of 1 base from V and 4 bases from J, the junction contained 5 bases not matched to a gene. There are 15 residues in the CDR3.

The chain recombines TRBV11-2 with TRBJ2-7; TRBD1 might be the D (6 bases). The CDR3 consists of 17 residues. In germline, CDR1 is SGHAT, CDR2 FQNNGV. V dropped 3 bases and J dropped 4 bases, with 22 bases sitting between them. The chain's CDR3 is CASSLRQVEGPKYEQYF. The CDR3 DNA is TGTGCCAGCAGCTTGAGACAGGTGGAAGGGCCTAAGTACGAGCAGTACTTC. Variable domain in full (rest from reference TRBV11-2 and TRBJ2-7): EAGVAQSPRYKIIEKRQSVAFWCNPISGHATLYWYQQILGQGPKLLIQFQNNGVVDDSQLPKDRFSAERLKGVDSTLKIQPAKLEDSAVYLCASSLRQVEGPKYEQYFGPGTRLTVT.

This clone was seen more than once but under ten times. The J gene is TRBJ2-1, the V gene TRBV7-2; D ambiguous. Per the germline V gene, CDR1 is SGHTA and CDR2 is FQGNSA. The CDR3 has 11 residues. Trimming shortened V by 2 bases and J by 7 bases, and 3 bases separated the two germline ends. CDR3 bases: TGTGCCAGCAGCTTACGTAATGAGCAGTTCTTC. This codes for CASSLRNEQFF. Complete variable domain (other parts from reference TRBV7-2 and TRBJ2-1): GAGVSQSPSNKVTEKGKDVELRCDPISGHTALYWYRQSLGQGLEFLIYFQGNSAPDKSGLPSDRFSAERTGGSVSTLTIQRTQQEDSAVYLCASSLRNEQFFGPGTRLTVL.

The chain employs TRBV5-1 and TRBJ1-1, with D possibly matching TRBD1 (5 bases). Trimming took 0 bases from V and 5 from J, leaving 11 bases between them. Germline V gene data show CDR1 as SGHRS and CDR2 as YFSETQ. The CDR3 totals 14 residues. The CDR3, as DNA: TGCGCCAGCAGCTTGGATAGGGGCGGTACTGAAGCTTTCTTT. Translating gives CASSLDRGGTEAFF.

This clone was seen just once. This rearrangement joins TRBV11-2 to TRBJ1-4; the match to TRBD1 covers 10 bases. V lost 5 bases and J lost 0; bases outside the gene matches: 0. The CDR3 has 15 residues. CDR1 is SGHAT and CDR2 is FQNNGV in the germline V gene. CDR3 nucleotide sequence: TGTGCCAGCAGCGGGACAGGGGCAACTAATGAAAAACTGTTTTTT. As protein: CASSGTGATNEKLFF.

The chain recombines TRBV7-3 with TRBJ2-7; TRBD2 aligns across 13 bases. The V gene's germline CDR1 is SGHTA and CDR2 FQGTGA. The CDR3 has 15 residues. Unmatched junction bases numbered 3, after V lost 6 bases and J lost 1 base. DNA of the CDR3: TGTGCCAGCAGAACACTAGCGGGAGGGTCCTACGAGCAGTACTTC. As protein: CASRTLAGGSYEQYF.

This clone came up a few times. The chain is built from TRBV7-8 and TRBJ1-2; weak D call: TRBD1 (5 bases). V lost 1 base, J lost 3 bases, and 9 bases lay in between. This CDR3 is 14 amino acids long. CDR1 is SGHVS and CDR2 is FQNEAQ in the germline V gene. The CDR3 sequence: CASSLGDGDYGYTF. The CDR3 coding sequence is TGTGCCAGCAGCTTAGGGGACGGGGACTATGGCTACACCTTC.

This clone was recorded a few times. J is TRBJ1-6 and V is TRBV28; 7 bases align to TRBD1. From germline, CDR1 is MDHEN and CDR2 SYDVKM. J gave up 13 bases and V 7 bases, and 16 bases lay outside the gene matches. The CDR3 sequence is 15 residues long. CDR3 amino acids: CASTLARTGRGPLHF. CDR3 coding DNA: TGTGCCAGCACACTGGCCAGGACAGGCCGGGGGCCCCTCCACTTT.

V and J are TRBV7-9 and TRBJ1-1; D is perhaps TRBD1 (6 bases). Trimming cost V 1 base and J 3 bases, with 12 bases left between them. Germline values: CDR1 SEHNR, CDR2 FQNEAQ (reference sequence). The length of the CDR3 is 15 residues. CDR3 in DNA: TGTGCCAGCAGCTTAGGTACAGGGATCTACACTGAAGCTTTCTTT. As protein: CASSLGTGIYTEAFF. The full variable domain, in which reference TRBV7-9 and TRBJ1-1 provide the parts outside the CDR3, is DTGVSQNPRHKITKRGQNVTFRCDPISEHNRLYWYRQTLGQGPEFLTYFQNEAQLEKSRLLSDRFSAERPKGSFSTLEIQRTEQGDSAMYLCASSLGTGIYTEAFFGQGTRLTVV.

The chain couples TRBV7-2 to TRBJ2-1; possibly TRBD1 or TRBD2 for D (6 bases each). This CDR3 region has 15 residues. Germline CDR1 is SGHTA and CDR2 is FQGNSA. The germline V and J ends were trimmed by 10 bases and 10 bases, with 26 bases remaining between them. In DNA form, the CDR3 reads TGTGCCACGGGGGCAGATGGTAGTTTTTTGGAAGAGCAGTTCTTC. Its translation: CATGADGSFLEEQFF.

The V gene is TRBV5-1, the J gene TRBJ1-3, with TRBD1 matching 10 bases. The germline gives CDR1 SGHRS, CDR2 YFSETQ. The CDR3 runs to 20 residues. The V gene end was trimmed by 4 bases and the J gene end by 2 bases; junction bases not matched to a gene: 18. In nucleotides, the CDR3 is TGCGCCAGCAGCAAAACCTCCGGGACAGGGGCCGTCAGCGCTGGAAACACCATATATTTT. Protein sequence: CASSKTSGTGAVSAGNTIYF.